This entry lists 2 T cell receptor beta chains sequenced from one sample in a study of T cell changes during pregnancy in multiple sclerosis. Profiling relied on immunoSEQ multiplex PCR, and the TCRdb table lists in-frame clones only, not all of them. The sample lists over 50,000 clones, 85% to 90% occurring once. The specimen was peripheral blood from another person, used as feeder cells. The receptors originated from a human donor whose cells served as feeder cells for cultures in a pregnancy study.

The V gene is TRBV28, the J gene TRBJ2-1; 10 positions match TRBD2. Per germline, CDR1 MDHEN and CDR2 SYDVKM. With 6 bases clipped from V and 8 bases from J, the junction kept 16 bases outside the gene matches. There are 17 residues in the CDR3. CDR3 sequence reads: CASRGLVSKREGDEQFF. The CDR3 DNA reads TGTGCCAGCAGAGGGTTGGTTTCTAAGCGGGAGGGGGATGAGCAGTTCTTC.

This sequence joins TRBV21-1 and TRBJ2-1. TRBV21-1 constitutes a pseudogene. CDR3 length equals 10 residues. The CDR3 nucleotides read TGTGCCAGCAGCAGGGTGGAGCAGTTCTTC. This codes for CASSRVEQFF.